Below, one T cell receptor (beta chain) is given with its context. These data come from a study of blood T cell repertoires in COVID-19. V was trimmed by 8 bases and J by 7 bases, leaving 8 bases between them. This CDR3 contains 10 residues. Generated by immunoSEQ multiplex PCR, the TCRdb table keeps only in-frame clones and is missing some. Of about 63,000 clones detected, roughly 92% appear once; the ten largest clones hold approximately 4.6%. This TCR was sampled from a man aged 45 to 65 with active COVID-19. The specimen sequenced was peripheral blood. The chain is built from TRBV12-3 or TRBV12-4 and TRBJ2-5, with D unclear. CDR3 bases: TGTGCCAGCCCTCGAGGGACCCAGTACTTC. Protein sequence: CASPRGTQYF.